The following is a TCR beta chain sequence with its context. Its cognate antigen is unknown. The CDR3 consists of 14 residues. CDR1 is MDHEN and CDR2 is SYDVKM in the germline V gene. Losses at the gene ends were 7 bases for V and 5 bases for J; bases not matched to a gene: 11. The sample is drawn from a study of cytomegalovirus exposure and HLA in healthy donors. Study-level findings and limits: TCR beta chains associated with HLA were, in a later analysis, more clonally expanded than equally common others. Later analysis placed DRB1 highest and HLA-C lowest in TCR association rates, which differed by HLA locus.

Researchers ran the PCR with 60 Vbeta and 13 Jbeta primers. The method was immunoSEQ multiplex PCR; TCRdb's version includes in-frame clones alone and lacks a portion of them. The sample has about 230,000 clones; around 80% are singletons. Sequenced sample: PBMCs. The receptor was isolated from a boy aged 5-17 years in good health and CMV-seronegative. The rearrangement links TRBV28 to TRBJ2-7; 7 bases map to TRBD2. CDR3 DNA: TGTGCCAGCACCCGGGGCGGGAGTCCTCACGAGCAGTACTTC. This translates into CASTRGGSPHEQYF. Full variable domain (remainder filled in from reference TRBV28 and TRBJ2-7): DVKVTQSSRYLVKRTGEKVFLECVQDMDHENMFWYRQDPGLGLRLIYFSYDVKMKEKGDIPEGYSVSREKKERFSLILESASTNQTSMYLCASTRGGSPHEQYFGPGTRLTVT.